This is a list of T cell receptor beta chains from one sample in a study of T cell responses to AZD1222 COVID-19 vaccine. The method was immunoSEQ multiplex PCR; TCRdb's version includes in-frame clones alone and lacks a portion of them. Altogether 100,000 to 150,000 clones are present, about 87% being singletons, with the ten largest covering 4.4%. Material: peripheral blood, obtained on day 0 of AZD1222 vaccination. Every receptor here comes from an adult in good health. Each CDR3 is given with its conserved first and last residue. The D gene is left open where the match is weak. Size values are once, few and many counts, or a class for expanded clones, and some rows have none.

D	length	V	size	J	DNA	CDR3
TRBD1	13	TRBV11-3	-	TRBJ1-3	TGTGCCAGCAGCTCGTTAACAGGGGACACCATATATTTT	CASSSLTGDTIYF
TRBD1	16	TRBV6-5	-	TRBJ1-6	TGTGCCAGCAGTTACGAATTGGGACAGACGAATTCACCCCTCCACTTT	CASSYELGQTNSPLHF
-	15	TRBV11-2	-	TRBJ2-3	TGTGCCAGCAGCTTAGTTGCGCCGAGCACAGATACGCAGTATTTT	CASSLVAPSTDTQYF
-	16	TRBV5-6	-	TRBJ1-2	TGTGCCAGCAGCTTGGGCGGCCAGGGGTATAACTATGGCTACACCTTC	CASSLGGQGYNYGYTF
TRBD1	13	TRBV2	-	TRBJ1-1	TGTGCCAGCAGTACAGGGGAGGGGACTGAAGCTTTCTTT	CASSTGEGTEAFF
-	20	TRBV3-1/TRBV3-2	-	TRBJ2-3	TGTGCCAGCAGCCAAGATCTCCCCTCCAGCTCAGCGGGCCTCACAGATACGCAGTATTTT	CASSQDLPSSSAGLTDTQYF
-	12	TRBV7-6	-	TRBJ2-3	TGTGCCAGCAGCCTGAGGCTGGGGACGCAGTATTTT	CASSLRLGTQYF
-	13	TRBV27	-	TRBJ1-5	TGTGCCAGCAGTTTGAGGGGTAATCAGCCCCAGCATTTT	CASSLRGNQPQHF
TRBD2	16	TRBV15	-	TRBJ2-3	TGTGCCACCAGCAGTGGACTAGCGGGTAGGCCGGGTACGCAGTATTTT	CATSSGLAGRPGTQYF
-	15	TRBV2	once	TRBJ1-5	TGTGCCAGCAGTGACCGCTTACTAAGCAATCAGCCCCAGCATTTT	CASSDRLLSNQPQHF
TRBD1	13	TRBV28	-	TRBJ1-1	TGTGCCAGTTCTCAGGGGGCTGACACTGAAGCTTTCTTT	CASSQGADTEAFF
-	15	TRBV9	-	TRBJ2-1	TGTGCCAGCAGCGAGGCCCCTGGGGAGTACAATGAGCAGTTCTTC	CASSEAPGEYNEQFF
-	15	TRBV14	-	TRBJ1-3	TGTGCCAGCAGCCCCCGGGAACCCTCAGGAAACACCATATATTTT	CASSPREPSGNTIYF
TRBD1	14	TRBV28	once	TRBJ1-1	TGTGCCAGCAGACGCGGACAGGGGGCTGCTGAAGCTTTCTTT	CASRRGQGAAEAFF
-	14	TRBV5-1	-	TRBJ1-2	TGCGCCAGCAGCTTACCGGACAGTAACTATGGCTACACCTTC	CASSLPDSNYGYTF
-	13	TRBV28	-	TRBJ1-1	TGTGCCAGCAGTTTATCAGGGTACACTGAAGCTTTCTTT	CASSLSGYTEAFF
TRBD1	16	TRBV11-3	few	TRBJ1-1	TGTGCCAGCAGCTCACGCGCCGGGACAGGAGGGACTGAAGCTTTCTTT	CASSSRAGTGGTEAFF
TRBD2	13	TRBV10-3	once	TRBJ2-5	TGTGCCATCAGGAAGGCGGGGGAAGAGACCCAGTACTTC	CAIRKAGEETQYF
TRBD2	19	TRBV5-6	-	TRBJ2-3	TGTGCCAGCAGCTTGCTTGGCCTAGCGGGGGCCTTTACCACAGATACGCAGTATTTT	CASSLLGLAGAFTTDTQYF
TRBD1	13	TRBV12-5	-	TRBJ1-2	TGTGCTAGTGGCCGCGACAGGGTGCGTGGCTACACCTTC	CASGRDRVRGYTF
-	13	TRBV27	-	TRBJ1-5	TGTGCCAGCACCCTGGCTTTGGGGCAGCCCCAGCATTTT	CASTLALGQPQHF
-	12	TRBV7-9	-	TRBJ2-7	TGTGCCAGCAGCTCGACTAGGTACGAGCAGTACTTC	CASSSTRYEQYF
-	14	TRBV18	-	TRBJ2-5	TGTGCCAGCTCACCCCAGAGCGGTGGCGAGACCCAGTACTTC	CASSPQSGGETQYF
TRBD1	16	TRBV4-1	once	TRBJ2-1	TGCGCCAGCAGCCTCTTCAGGGGGCGCAAGGCCAATGAGCAGTTCTTC	CASSLFRGRKANEQFF
-	13	TRBV19	-	TRBJ1-2	TGTGCCAGCCTCCCGGGGTTTAACTATGGCTACACCTTC	CASLPGFNYGYTF
TRBD2	15	TRBV6-5	-	TRBJ2-3	TGTGCCAGCAGTTCGGGACTAGCGGGAAGCGATACGCAGTATTTT	CASSSGLAGSDTQYF
-	13	TRBV6-2/TRBV6-3	-	TRBJ2-5	TGTGCCAGCAGTTACTCGAGGTGGGAGACCCAGTACTTC	CASSYSRWETQYF
TRBD1	16	TRBV4-2	-	TRBJ1-6	TGTGCCAGCAGCCAAGATACGGACAGGGTAAATTCACCCCTCCACTTT	CASSQDTDRVNSPLHF
TRBD1	16	TRBV18	-	TRBJ1-2	TGTGCCAGCTCACCACCGTCCGGACAGGGGAACTATGGCTACACCTTC	CASSPPSGQGNYGYTF
TRBD2	15	TRBV6-2/TRBV6-3	once	TRBJ2-7	TGTGCCAGCAGTCCGGGACTAGCGGGGCCCTACGAGCAGTACTTC	CASSPGLAGPYEQYF